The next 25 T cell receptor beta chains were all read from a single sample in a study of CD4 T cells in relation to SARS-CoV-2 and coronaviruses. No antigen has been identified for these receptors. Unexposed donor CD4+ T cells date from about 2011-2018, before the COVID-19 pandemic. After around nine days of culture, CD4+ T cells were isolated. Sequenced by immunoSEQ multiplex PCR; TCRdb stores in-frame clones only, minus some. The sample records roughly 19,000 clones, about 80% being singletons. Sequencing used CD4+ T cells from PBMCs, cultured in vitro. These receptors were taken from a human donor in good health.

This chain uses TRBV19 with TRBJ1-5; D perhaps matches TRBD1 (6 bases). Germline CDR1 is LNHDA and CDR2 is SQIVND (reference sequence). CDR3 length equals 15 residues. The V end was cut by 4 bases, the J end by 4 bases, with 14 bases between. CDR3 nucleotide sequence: TGTGCCAGTAGTACTACAGGGAACCAAAATCAGCCCCAGCATTTT. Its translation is CASSTTGNQNQPQHF.

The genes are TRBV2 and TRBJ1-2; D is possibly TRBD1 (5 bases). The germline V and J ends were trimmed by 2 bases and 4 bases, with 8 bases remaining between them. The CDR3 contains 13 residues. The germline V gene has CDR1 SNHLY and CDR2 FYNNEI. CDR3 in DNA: TGTGCCAGCAGTGAAAGGGGCGCCTATGGCTACACCTTC. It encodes CASSERGAYGYTF.

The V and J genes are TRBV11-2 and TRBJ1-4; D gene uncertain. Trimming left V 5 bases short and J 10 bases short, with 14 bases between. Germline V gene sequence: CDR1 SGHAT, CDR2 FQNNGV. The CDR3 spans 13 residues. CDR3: CASSRVSSGKLFF. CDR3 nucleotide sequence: TGTGCCAGCAGCCGGGTCTCTTCGGGAAAACTGTTTTTT.

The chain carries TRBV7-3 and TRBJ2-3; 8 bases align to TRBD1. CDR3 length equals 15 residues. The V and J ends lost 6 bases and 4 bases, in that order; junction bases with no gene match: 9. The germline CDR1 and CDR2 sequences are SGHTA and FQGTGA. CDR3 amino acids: CASSFLGQGADTQYF. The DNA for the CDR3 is TGTGCCAGCAGTTTTCTCGGACAGGGAGCAGATACGCAGTATTTT.

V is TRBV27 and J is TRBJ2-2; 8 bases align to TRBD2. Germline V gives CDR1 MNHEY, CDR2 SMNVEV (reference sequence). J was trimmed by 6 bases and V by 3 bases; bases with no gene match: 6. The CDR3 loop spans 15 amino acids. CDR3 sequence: CASSFSGTRPGELFF. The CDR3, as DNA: TGTGCCAGCAGTTTTTCCGGGACTAGGCCCGGGGAGCTGTTTTTT.

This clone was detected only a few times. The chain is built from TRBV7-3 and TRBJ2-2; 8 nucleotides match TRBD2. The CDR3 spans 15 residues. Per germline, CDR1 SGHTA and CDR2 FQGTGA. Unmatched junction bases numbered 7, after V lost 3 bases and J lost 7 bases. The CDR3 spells CASSLFSGADGELFF. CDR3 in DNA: TGTGCCAGCAGCTTGTTTAGCGGGGCTGACGGGGAGCTGTTTTTT. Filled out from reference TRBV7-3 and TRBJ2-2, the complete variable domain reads GAGVSQTPSNKVTEKGKYVELRCDPISGHTALYWYRQSLGQGPEFLIYFQGTGAADDSGLPNDRFFAVRPEGSVSTLKIQRTERGDSAVYLCASSLFSGADGELFFGEGSRLTVL.

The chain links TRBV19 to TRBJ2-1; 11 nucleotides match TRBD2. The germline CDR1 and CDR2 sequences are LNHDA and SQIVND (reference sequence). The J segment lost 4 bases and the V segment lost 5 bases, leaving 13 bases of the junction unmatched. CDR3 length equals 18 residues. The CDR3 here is CASSLLNRLAGGYNEQFF. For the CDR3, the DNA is TGTGCCAGTAGTCTCCTGAATAGGCTAGCGGGAGGATACAATGAGCAGTTCTTC.

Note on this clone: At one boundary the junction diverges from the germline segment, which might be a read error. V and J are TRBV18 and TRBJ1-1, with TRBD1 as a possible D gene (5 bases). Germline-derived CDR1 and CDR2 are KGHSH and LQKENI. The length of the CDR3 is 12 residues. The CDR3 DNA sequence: TGTGCCAGCTCTCCACAGGACGGTGAAGCTTTCTTT. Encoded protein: CASSPQDGEAFF.

The CDR3 spells CASSQGTVLNTQYF. DNA for the CDR3: TGTGCCAGCAGCCAAGGGACGGTCCTGAATACGCAGTATTTT. This chain links TRBV3-1 (or the pseudogene TRBV3-2) with TRBJ2-3; D remains unclear. Per germline, CDR1 LGHDT and CDR2 YNNKEL (reference sequence). Trimming removed 1 base at V and 7 bases at J, with 12 bases between. The CDR3 totals 14 residues.

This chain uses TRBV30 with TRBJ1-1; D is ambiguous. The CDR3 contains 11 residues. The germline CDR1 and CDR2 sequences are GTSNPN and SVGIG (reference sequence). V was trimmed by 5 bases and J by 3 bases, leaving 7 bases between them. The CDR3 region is CAWGRDTEAFF. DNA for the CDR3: TGTGCCTGGGGACGGGACACTGAAGCTTTCTTT. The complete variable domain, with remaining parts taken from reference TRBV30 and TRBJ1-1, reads SQTIHQWPATLVQPVGSPLSLECTVEGTSNPNLYWYRQAAGRGLQLLFYSVGIGQISSEVPQNLSASRPQDRQFILSSKKLLLSDSGFYLCAWGRDTEAFFGQGTRLTVV.

CDR3 amino acids: CASSQDRVTEAFF. The CDR3 region has the DNA TGTGCCAGCAGCCAAGATCGGGTCACTGAAGCTTTCTTT. This chain links TRBV3-1 (or the pseudogene TRBV3-2) with TRBJ1-1; no definite D call. V was trimmed by 0 bases and J by 4 bases, leaving 6 bases between them. The germline CDR1 and CDR2 sequences are LGHDT and YNNKEL (reference sequence). This CDR3 comprises 13 residues.

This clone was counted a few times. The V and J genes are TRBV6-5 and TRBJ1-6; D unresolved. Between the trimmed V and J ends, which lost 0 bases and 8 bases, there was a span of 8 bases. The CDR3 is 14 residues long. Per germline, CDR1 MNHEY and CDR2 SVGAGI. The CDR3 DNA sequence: TGTGCCAGCAGTTACTCGGGTACCGATTCACCCCTCCACTTT. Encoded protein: CASSYSGTDSPLHF.

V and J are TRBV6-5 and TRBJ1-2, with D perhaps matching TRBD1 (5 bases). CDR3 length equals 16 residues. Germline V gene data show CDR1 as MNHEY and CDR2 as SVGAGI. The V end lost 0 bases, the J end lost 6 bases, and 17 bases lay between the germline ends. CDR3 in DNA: TGTGCCAGCAGTTACTCGTCCCCGGGGGGACCCCATGGCTACACCTTC. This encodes CASSYSSPGGPHGYTF.

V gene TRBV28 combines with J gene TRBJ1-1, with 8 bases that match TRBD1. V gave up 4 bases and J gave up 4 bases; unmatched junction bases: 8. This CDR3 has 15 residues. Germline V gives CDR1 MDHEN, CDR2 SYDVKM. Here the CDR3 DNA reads TGTGCCAGCAGTTCCCCGACAGGGGCGGGCACTGAAGCTTTCTTT. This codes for CASSSPTGAGTEAFF.

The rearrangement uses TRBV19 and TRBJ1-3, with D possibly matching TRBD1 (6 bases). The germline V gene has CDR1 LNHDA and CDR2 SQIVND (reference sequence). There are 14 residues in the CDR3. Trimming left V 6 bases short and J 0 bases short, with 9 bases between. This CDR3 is CASRGQPSGNTIYF. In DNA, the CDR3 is TGTGCCAGTAGGGGACAACCCTCTGGAAACACCATATATTTT.

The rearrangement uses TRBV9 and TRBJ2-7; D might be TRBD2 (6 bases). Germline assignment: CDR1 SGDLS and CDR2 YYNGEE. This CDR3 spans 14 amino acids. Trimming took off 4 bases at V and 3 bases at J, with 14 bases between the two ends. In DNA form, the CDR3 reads TGTGCCAGCAGCCCCCCAGGGCGGGGCTACGAGCAGTACTTC. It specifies CASSPPGRGYEQYF.

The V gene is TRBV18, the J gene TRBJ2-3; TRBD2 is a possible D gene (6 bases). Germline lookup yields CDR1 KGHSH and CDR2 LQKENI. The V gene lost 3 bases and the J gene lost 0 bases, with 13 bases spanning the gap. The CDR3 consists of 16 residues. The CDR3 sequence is CASSPSGVASTDTQYF. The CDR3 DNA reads TGTGCCAGCTCACCGTCGGGGGTTGCTAGCACAGATACGCAGTATTTT.

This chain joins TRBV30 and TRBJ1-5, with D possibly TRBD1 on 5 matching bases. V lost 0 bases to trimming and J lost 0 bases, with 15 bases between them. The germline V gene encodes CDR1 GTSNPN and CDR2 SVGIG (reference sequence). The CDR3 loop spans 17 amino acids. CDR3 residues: CAWSVAAGKHSNQPQHF. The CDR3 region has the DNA TGTGCCTGGAGTGTTGCAGCAGGGAAGCATAGCAATCAGCCCCAGCATTTT.

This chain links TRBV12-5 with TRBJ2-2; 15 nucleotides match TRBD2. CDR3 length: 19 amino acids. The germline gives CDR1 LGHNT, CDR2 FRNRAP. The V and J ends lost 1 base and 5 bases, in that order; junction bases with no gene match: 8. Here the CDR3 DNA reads TGTGCTAGTGGTTTGGGGAGGGGACTAGCGGGAGGCGAAACCGGGGAGCTGTTTTTT. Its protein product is CASGLGRGLAGGETGELFF.

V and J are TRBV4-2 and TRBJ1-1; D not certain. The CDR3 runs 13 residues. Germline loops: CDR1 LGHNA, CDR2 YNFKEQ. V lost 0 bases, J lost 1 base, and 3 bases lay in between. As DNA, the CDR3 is TGTGCCAGCAGCCAAGATAGGAACACTGAAGCTTTCTTT. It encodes CASSQDRNTEAFF.

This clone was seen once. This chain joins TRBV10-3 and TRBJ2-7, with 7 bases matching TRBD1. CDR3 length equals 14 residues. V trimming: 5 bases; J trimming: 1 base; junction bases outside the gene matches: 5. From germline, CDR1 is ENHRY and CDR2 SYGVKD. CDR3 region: CAISSLGQSYEQYF. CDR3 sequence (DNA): TGTGCCATCAGTAGCCTGGGACAGTCCTACGAGCAGTACTTC.

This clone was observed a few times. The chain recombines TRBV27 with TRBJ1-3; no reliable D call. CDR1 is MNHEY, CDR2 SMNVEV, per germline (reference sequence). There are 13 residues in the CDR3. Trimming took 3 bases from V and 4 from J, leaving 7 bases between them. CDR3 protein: CASSFRSGNTIYF. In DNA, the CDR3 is TGTGCCAGCAGTTTTCGGAGCGGAAACACCATATATTTT.

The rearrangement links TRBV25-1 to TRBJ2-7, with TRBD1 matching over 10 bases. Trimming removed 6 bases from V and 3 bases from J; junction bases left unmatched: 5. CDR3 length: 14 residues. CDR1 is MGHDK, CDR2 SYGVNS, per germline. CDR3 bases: TGTGCCAGCAGCATGACAGGGGGCATCTACGAGCAGTACTTC. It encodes CASSMTGGIYEQYF.

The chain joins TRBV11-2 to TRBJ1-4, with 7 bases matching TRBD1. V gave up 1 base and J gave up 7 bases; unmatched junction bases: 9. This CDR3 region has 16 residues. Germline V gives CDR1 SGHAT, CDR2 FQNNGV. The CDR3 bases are TGTGCCAGCAGCTTAGCCGCGACAGGGAAGGTTGAAAAACTGTTTTTT. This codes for CASSLAATGKVEKLFF.

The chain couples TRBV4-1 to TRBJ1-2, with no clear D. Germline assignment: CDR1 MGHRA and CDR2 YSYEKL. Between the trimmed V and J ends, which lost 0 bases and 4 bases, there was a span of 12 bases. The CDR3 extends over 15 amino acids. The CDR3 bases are TGCGCCAGCAGCCAAGAATCGTACGGGATCTATGGCTACACCTTC. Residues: CASSQESYGIYGYTF.